Each of the 8 T cell receptor beta chains below was sequenced from the same sample in a study of shared clonotypes between healthy human individuals. Sequencing used immunoSEQ multiplex PCR; TCRdb keeps in-frame clones, though not all of them. The sample has more than 80,000 clones, roughly two thirds seen once. The specimen sequenced was memory CD8+ T cells sorted from blood. Subset specified: CD45RO+ cells pooled with CCR7-negative TemRA cells. All receptors derive from a man aged 25 to 40 in good health.

V gene TRBV30 combines with J gene TRBJ1-1, with TRBD1 as a possible D gene (5 bases). The germline V gene encodes CDR1 GTSNPN and CDR2 SVGIG (reference sequence). The CDR3 contains 13 residues. The germline V and J ends were trimmed by 4 bases and 3 bases, with 12 bases remaining between them. The CDR3 loop reads CAWTPDSYTEAFF. The CDR3 nucleotides read TGTGCCTGGACTCCCGACAGCTACACTGAAGCTTTCTTT.

The J gene is TRBJ2-1, the V gene TRBV27, with 11 bases that match TRBD2. CDR3 length: 18 amino acids. With 4 bases clipped from V and 4 bases from J, the junction kept 12 bases outside the gene matches. From germline, CDR1 is MNHEY and CDR2 SMNVEV (reference sequence). This chain's CDR3 is CASSYGTSGSAGYNEQFF. As DNA, the CDR3 is TGTGCCAGCAGTTACGGGACTAGCGGTAGTGCTGGGTACAATGAGCAGTTCTTC.

Worth noting for this clone: A read error may explain this, as a much larger clone is one base away. Other DNA sequences of this sample code for an identical CDR3. V gene TRBV28 combines with J gene TRBJ2-7; no clear D. Per the germline V gene, CDR1 is MDHEN and CDR2 is SYDVKM. Deletions cut 5 bases from V and 3 bases from J, with 5 bases between. The CDR3 is 11 amino acids. The CDR3 loop is CASSLVYEQYF. The DNA of the CDR3 is TGTGCCAGCAGTCTAGTCTACGAGCAGTACTTC.

The chain is built from TRBV16 and TRBJ2-5; D is unresolved. V was clipped by 0 bases and J by 7 bases, with 9 bases between them. Per germline, CDR1 KGHSY and CDR2 FQNENV. This CDR3 comprises 13 residues. This CDR3 reads CASSQSIVGTQYF. CDR3 nucleotides: TGTGCCAGCAGCCAATCGATTGTCGGGACCCAGTACTTC.

The chain links TRBV19 to TRBJ1-1; TRBD1 might be the D (5 bases). Germline loops: CDR1 LNHDA, CDR2 SQIVND (reference sequence). Trimming removed 0 bases at V and 5 bases at J, with 10 bases between. This CDR3 contains 14 residues. The CDR3 reads CASSIDSGGTEAFF. DNA of the CDR3: TGTGCCAGTAGTATAGATTCGGGGGGGACTGAAGCTTTCTTT.

This clone was observed a handful of times. The rearrangement links TRBV5-1 to TRBJ2-3, with 8 bases lining up with TRBD2. Germline V gives CDR1 SGHRS, CDR2 YFSETQ. CDR3 length: 16 residues. V dropped 3 bases and J dropped 0; count of bases not matched to a gene: 6. The chain's CDR3 is CASSSLAGRSTDTQYF. The DNA of the CDR3 is TGCGCCAGCAGCTCGTTAGCGGGAAGAAGCACAGATACGCAGTATTTT.

The chain uses TRBV5-1 and TRBJ1-4; a possible D gene is TRBD1 (5 bases). This CDR3 has 15 residues. Germline CDR1 reads SGHRS; CDR2 reads YFSETQ. Trimming shortened V by 1 base and J by 8 bases, and 15 bases separated the two germline ends. CDR3 in DNA: TGCGCCAGCAGCTTGATCGGGGGATACGGGGAAAAACTGTTTTTT. Protein sequence: CASSLIGGYGEKLFF. The full variable domain, completed using reference TRBV5-1 and TRBJ1-4, is KAGVTQTPRYLIKTRGQQVTLSCSPISGHRSVSWYQQTPGQGLQFLFEYFSETQRNKGNFPGRFSGRQFSNSRSEMNVSTLELGDSALYLCASSLIGGYGEKLFFGSGTQLSVL.

This clone was picked up many times. The rearrangement joins TRBV21-1 to TRBJ1-3; the D call in the table, TRBD1, was not verified against the DNA. TRBV21-1 represents a pseudogene. CDR3 length: 17 amino acids. CDR3 in DNA: TGTGCCAGCAGCAAGAGAAGTGGCGACATACCTGGAAACACCATATATTTT. Amino acids: CASSKRSGDIPGNTIYF.